These T cell receptor beta chains were read from a single sample in a study of TIL therapy for anti-PD-1-resistant metastatic lung cancer. Method: immunoSEQ multiplex PCR; TCRdb's copy keeps in-frame clones and lacks some. This table holds about 6,300 clones, approximately 63% found once. The material sequenced was tumor tissue, taken at baseline. These receptors all come from a person between 30 and 79 years old with non-small cell lung cancer. The CDR3 runs from the conserved cysteine through the conserved F or W. D genes are given only for firm matches. Rows may omit the clone size; those that give it use once, few, many or a size class.

TRBJ1-3,.,.,TRBV19,15,CASTRDPGSGNTIYF,TGTGCCAGTACCAGGGACCCCGGCTCTGGAAACACCATATATTTT
TRBJ2-3,once,TRBD2,TRBV5-1,15,CASSLASGSTDTQYF,TGCGCCAGCAGCTTGGCTAGCGGGTCCACAGATACGCAGTATTTT
TRBJ2-2,.,TRBD2,TRBV6-4,15,CASSPGLADAGELFF,TGTGCCAGCAGCCCTGGACTAGCGGACGCCGGGGAGCTGTTTTTT
TRBJ1-2,.,TRBD1,TRBV7-8,17,CASSQREGTGGNYGYTF,TGTGCCAGCAGCCAAAGGGAAGGGACAGGGGGCAACTATGGCTACACCTTC
TRBJ2-2,.,.,TRBV5-5,15,CASSLWTSGTGELFF,TGTGCCAGCAGCCTATGGACCTCGGGCACCGGGGAGCTGTTTTTT
TRBJ2-5,.,.,TRBV10-3,14,CAISEGPGRLTQYF,TGTGCCATCAGTGAGGGTCCAGGGAGGCTGACCCAGTACTTC
TRBJ2-1,medium-sized,TRBD2,TRBV27,18,CASSLIQSGTSGINEQFF,TGTGCCAGCAGTTTAATACAATCAGGGACTAGCGGTATCAATGAGCAGTTCTTC
TRBJ2-5,few,.,TRBV21-1,11,CASSMEETQYF,TGTGCCAGCAGCATGGAAGAGACCCAGTACTTC
TRBJ1-1,.,.,TRBV5-1,16,CASSWANTGSGGEAFF,TGCGCCAGCAGCTGGGCTAACACAGGGTCGGGCGGTGAAGCTTTCTTT
TRBJ2-1,.,.,TRBV7-2,14,CASSLVQLDREQFF,TGTGCCAGCAGCTTAGTTCAACTAGATCGTGAGCAGTTCTTC
TRBJ2-2,.,TRBD2,TRBV6-4,15,CASSGTSGNTGELFF,TGTGCCAGCAGTGGGACTAGCGGGAACACCGGGGAGCTGTTTTTT
TRBJ1-6,.,.,TRBV6-5,15,CASSYEAHGGSPLHF,TGTGCCAGCAGTTACGAGGCCCACGGAGGTTCACCCCTCCACTTT
TRBJ2-3,once,.,TRBV29-1,11,CSVGPTDTQYF,TGCAGCGTTGGACCCACAGATACGCAGTATTTT
TRBJ1-1,.,.,TRBV28,14,CASSLSPGNTEAFF,TGTGCCAGCAGTTTATCGCCCGGGAACACTGAAGCTTTCTTT
TRBJ2-4,.,.,TRBV19,16,CASSIGWGGRENIQYF,TGTGCCAGTAGTATAGGCTGGGGAGGTCGCGAGAACATTCAGTACTTC
TRBJ2-5,.,.,TRBV11-1,11,CASSRRETQYF,TGTGCCAGCAGCCGGAGGGAGACCCAGTACTTC
TRBJ2-1,few,TRBD2,TRBV27,15,CASSFAGGAYNEQFF,TGTGCCAGCAGTTTTGCGGGAGGAGCATACAATGAGCAGTTCTTC
TRBJ2-7,few,.,TRBV27,15,CASSSSPDTGSEQYF,TGTGCCAGCAGTTCCTCCCCCGATACAGGGTCCGAGCAGTACTTC
TRBJ2-7,.,TRBD1,TRBV4-3,17,CASSQDIRDRPPGEQYF,TGCGCCAGCAGCCAAGATATCCGGGACAGACCTCCTGGCGAGCAGTACTTC
TRBJ2-5,.,TRBD2,TRBV5-4,16,CASSTASGGAPETQYF,TGTGCCAGCAGCACCGCTAGCGGGGGGGCCCCAGAGACCCAGTACTTC
TRBJ2-7,.,.,TRBV5-6,13,CASSPDISYEQYF,TGTGCCAGCAGCCCGGACATATCCTACGAGCAGTACTTC
TRBJ2-1,.,TRBD2,TRBV28,13,CASSQTGLVEQFF,TGTGCCAGCAGTCAGACCGGACTAGTGGAGCAGTTCTTC
TRBJ1-3,.,.,TRBV24-1,11,CATSDGNTIYF,TGTGCCACCAGTGATGGAAACACCATATATTTT
TRBJ2-1,.,TRBD2,TRBV7-2,16,CASSLDGLAGRNEQFF,TGTGCCAGCAGCTTAGATGGGCTAGCGGGAAGAAATGAGCAGTTCTTC
TRBJ2-2,few,.,TRBV10-1,13,CASRAENTGELFF,TGCGCCAGCAGGGCAGAGAACACCGGGGAGCTGTTTTTT
TRBJ1-2,.,TRBD1,TRBV24-1,13,CATSDLNRGGYTF,TGTGCCACCAGTGATTTGAACAGGGGCGGCTACACCTTC
TRBJ1-5,.,.,TRBV9,14,CASRAAGGGQPQHF,TGTGCCAGCCGCGCGGCGGGGGGGGGTCAGCCCCAGCATTTT
TRBJ2-1,.,.,TRBV18,14,CASSPQDGYNEQFF,TGTGCCAGCTCACCGCAGGACGGATACAATGAGCAGTTCTTC
TRBJ2-5,.,.,TRBV24-1,13,CATSDPASWTQYF,TGTGCCACCAGTGATCCCGCCTCGTGGACCCAGTACTTC
TRBJ2-1,few,TRBD2,TRBV4-1,17,CASSQETAGARSREQFF,TGCGCCAGCAGCCAAGAAACAGCGGGGGCCAGATCACGGGAGCAGTTCTTC
TRBJ2-5,few,.,TRBV6-2/TRBV6-3,16,CASSYSSGRDQETQYF,TGTGCCAGCAGTTACTCATCGGGGCGGGACCAAGAGACCCAGTACTTC
TRBJ2-3,.,TRBD1,TRBV11-3,15,CASSHAGQGDLTQYF,TGTGCCAGCAGCCACGCCGGACAGGGGGACTTGACGCAGTATTTT
TRBJ2-2,once,.,TRBV6-5,14,CASSLKAGIGELFF,TGTGCCAGCAGTTTGAAAGCGGGTATCGGGGAGCTGTTTTTT
TRBJ2-3,.,.,TRBV5-1,16,CASSLAAARRTDTQYF,TGCGCCAGCAGCTTGGCCGCGGCTCGACGCACAGATACGCAGTATTTT
TRBJ1-2,.,.,TRBV28,12,CASSSRQYGYTF,TGTGCCAGCAGCTCCCGGCAGTATGGCTACACCTTC
TRBJ2-7,few,.,TRBV2,11,CASRAHYEQYF,TGTGCCAGCAGGGCCCACTACGAGCAGTACTTC
TRBJ2-5,.,.,TRBV28,13,CASSFPAQETQYF,TGTGCCAGCAGTTTCCCAGCTCAAGAGACCCAGTACTTC
TRBJ2-1,.,.,TRBV7-9,14,CASKPVLGGNEQFF,TGTGCCAGCAAACCTGTGCTAGGGGGGAATGAGCAGTTCTTC
TRBJ2-1,.,.,TRBV21-1,15,CASNEGGQGAEEQFF,TGTGCCAGCAACGAAGGGGGACAGGGGGCGGAGGAGCAGTTCTTC
TRBJ2-5,.,TRBD1,TRBV7-9,16,CASSPRGQGASETQYF,TGTGCCAGCAGCCCCCGGGGACAGGGGGCCTCAGAGACCCAGTACTTC
TRBJ1-5,once,.,TRBV21-1,20,CASSTPPTGQGTYSNQPQHF,TGTGCCAGCAGCACTCCACCTACGGGACAGGGGACGTATAGCAATCAGCCCCAGCATTTT
TRBJ1-1,medium-sized,TRBD1,TRBV24-1,16,CATSAGGQNMNTEAFF,TGTGCCACCAGTGCCGGGGGACAGAATATGAACACTGAAGCTTTCTTT
TRBJ2-2,.,TRBD2,TRBV24-1,16,CATSRGGAGGTGELFF,TGTGCCACCAGTCGCGGTGGAGCGGGAGGGACCGGGGAGCTGTTTTTT
TRBJ2-7,.,TRBD1,TRBV28,14,CASAQVQGVGEQYF,TGTGCCAGCGCGCAGGTGCAGGGGGTCGGGGAGCAGTACTTC
TRBJ2-1,.,TRBD2,TRBV24-1,18,CATSDSNLGLAGDNEQFF,TGTGCCACCAGTGATTCCAATTTAGGACTAGCGGGGGACAATGAGCAGTTCTTC
TRBJ2-5,.,.,TRBV14,13,CASSHRQKETQYF,TGTGCCAGCAGCCACCGACAGAAAGAGACCCAGTACTTC
TRBJ2-1,.,.,TRBV7-9,15,CASSSAQWSYNEQFF,TGTGCCAGCAGCTCAGCACAGTGGTCCTACAATGAGCAGTTCTTC
TRBJ2-3,medium-sized,.,TRBV30,12,CAWSAHRFAQYF,TGTGCCTGGAGTGCCCATAGATTTGCGCAGTATTTT
TRBJ2-7,.,.,TRBV11-2,13,CASSARVAYEQYF,TGTGCCAGCAGCGCAAGAGTGGCCTACGAGCAGTACTTC
TRBJ1-1,.,.,TRBV6-2/TRBV6-3,12,CASSYSRNEAFF,TGTGCCAGCAGTTACTCGCGTAATGAAGCTTTCTTT
TRBJ2-5,few,.,TRBV11-2,15,CASSLDQTGWATQYF,TGTGCCAGCAGCTTAGATCAAACAGGGTGGGCGACCCAGTACTTC
TRBJ2-3,.,TRBD2,TRBV10-1,16,CASSEASGGRSDTQYF,TGCGCCAGCAGTGAGGCTAGCGGGGGAAGATCAGATACGCAGTATTTT
TRBJ1-5,.,TRBD1,TRBV7-2,16,CASSFYLTGLEQPQHF,TGTGCCAGCAGCTTTTACTTGACAGGGTTGGAACAGCCCCAGCATTTT
TRBJ2-7,.,TRBD2,TRBV19,15,CASSRGTSGLYEQYF,TGTGCCAGTAGTAGGGGGACTAGCGGCCTCTACGAGCAGTACTTC
TRBJ1-6,.,.,TRBV6-2/TRBV6-3,17,CASSYGAGNYYNSPLHF,TGTGCCAGCAGTTACGGTGCCGGAAACTACTATAATTCACCCCTCCACTTT
TRBJ2-1,.,TRBD2,TRBV5-1,15,CASSLGGGAFNEQFF,TGCGCCAGCAGCTTGGGCGGGGGGGCCTTCAATGAGCAGTTCTTC